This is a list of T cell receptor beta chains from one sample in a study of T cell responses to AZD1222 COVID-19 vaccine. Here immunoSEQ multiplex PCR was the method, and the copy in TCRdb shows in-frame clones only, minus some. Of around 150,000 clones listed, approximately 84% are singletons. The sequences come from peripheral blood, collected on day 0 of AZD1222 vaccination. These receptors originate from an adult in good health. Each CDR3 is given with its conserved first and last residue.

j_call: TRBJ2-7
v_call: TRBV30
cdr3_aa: CAWSTGSYEQYF

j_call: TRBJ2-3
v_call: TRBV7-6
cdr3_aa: CASSLARSDTQYF

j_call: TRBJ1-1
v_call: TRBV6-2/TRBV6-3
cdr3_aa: CASSSLVGRALNTEAFF

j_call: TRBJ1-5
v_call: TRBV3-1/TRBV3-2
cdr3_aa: CASSQGLTRTRPQHF

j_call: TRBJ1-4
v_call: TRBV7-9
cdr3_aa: CASSTSGGGEKLFF

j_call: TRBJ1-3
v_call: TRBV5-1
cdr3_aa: CASSLRGPGASGNTIYF

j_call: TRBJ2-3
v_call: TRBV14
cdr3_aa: CASSGPGHMSDTQYF

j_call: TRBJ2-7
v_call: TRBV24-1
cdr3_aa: CATSDPTSGDEQYF

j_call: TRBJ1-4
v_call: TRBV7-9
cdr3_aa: CASSPRTGHLATNEKLFF

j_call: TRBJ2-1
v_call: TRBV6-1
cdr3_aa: CASSDGGLDPVLFF

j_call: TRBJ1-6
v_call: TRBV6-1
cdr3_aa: CASSARDVRLGNSPLHF

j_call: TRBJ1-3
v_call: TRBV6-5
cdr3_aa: CATQNGNTIYF

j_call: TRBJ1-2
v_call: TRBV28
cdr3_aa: CASNIDSSYGYTF

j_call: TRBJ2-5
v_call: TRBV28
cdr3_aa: CASSSYNRQGWETQYF

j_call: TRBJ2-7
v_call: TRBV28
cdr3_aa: CASSSPGGPRPYEQYF

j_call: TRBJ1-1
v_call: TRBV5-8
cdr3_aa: CASSPVGGSLVVAFF

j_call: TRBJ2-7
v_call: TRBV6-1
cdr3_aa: CASSEGQGALYEQYF

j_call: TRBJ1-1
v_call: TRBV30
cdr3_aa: CAWNPQSRNTEAFF

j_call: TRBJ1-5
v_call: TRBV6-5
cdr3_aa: CASRTQGGSNQPQHF

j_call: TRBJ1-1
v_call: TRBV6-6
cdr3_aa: CASSYSNGEAEAFF

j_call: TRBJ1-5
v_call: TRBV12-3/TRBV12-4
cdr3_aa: CASSPTRGQPQHF

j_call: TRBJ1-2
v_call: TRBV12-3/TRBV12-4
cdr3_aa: CASSLGAYGYTF

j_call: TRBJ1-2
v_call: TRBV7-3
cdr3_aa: CASSLTPDRVAYGYTF

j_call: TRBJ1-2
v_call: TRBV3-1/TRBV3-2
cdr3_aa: CASSQEWGSGYTF

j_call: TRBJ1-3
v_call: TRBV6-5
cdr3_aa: CASSYSQGTGNTIYF

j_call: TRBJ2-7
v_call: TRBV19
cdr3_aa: CAGGRQYEQYF

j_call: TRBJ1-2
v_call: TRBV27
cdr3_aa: CASRSVHF

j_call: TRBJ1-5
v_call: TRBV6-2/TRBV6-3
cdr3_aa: CASSFWDQPQHF

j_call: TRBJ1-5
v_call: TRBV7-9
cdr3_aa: CASSYGTPTQPQHF

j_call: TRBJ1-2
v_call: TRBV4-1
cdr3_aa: CASSQDLVGTPYGYTF

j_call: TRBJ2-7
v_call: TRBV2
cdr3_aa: CASSVPPRLITYEQYF

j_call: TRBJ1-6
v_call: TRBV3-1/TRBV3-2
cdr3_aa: CASSSDRGIGSPLHF

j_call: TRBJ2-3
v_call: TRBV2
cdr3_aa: CASSGRTSTDTQYF

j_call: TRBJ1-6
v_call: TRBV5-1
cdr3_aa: CASRATGSSYNSPLHF

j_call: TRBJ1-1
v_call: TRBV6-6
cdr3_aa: CASSYLGLSEAFF

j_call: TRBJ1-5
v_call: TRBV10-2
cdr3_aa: CASSDVGRGSQPQHF

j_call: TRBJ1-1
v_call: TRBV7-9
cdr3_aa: CASSRGQGVVAFF

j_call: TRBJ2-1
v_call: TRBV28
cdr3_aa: CASSWTGTSDNEQFF

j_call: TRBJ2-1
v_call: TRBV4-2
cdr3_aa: CASSQEPGSYNEQFF

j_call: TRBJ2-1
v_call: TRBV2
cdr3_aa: CASSDGRQGTYNEQFF

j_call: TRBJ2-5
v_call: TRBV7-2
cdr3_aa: CASSLERGETQYF

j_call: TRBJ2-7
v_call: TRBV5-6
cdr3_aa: CASSHRGRGPRGEQYF

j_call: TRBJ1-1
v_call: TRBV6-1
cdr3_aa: CASREGLMNTEAFF

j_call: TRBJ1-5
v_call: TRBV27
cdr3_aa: CASIATWTGRGQPQHF

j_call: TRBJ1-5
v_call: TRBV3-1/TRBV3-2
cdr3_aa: CASSQDGTVSNQPQHF

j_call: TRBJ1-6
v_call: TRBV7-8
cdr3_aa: CASSFAGLYNSPLHF

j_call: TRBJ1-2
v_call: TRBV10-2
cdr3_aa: CASSEWQGSGWVYGYTF

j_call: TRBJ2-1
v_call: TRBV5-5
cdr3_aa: CASSFTGGFTYNEQFF

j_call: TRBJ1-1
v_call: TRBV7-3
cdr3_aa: CASSLIGAGEAFF

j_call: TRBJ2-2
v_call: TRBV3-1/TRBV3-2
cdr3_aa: CASRPGTGNTGELFF

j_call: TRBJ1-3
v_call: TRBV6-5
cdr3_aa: CASSYGGLSGNTIYF

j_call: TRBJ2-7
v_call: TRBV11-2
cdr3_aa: CASSVISGLYEQYF

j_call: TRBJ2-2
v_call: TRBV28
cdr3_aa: CASSPIGRGQGGGELFF